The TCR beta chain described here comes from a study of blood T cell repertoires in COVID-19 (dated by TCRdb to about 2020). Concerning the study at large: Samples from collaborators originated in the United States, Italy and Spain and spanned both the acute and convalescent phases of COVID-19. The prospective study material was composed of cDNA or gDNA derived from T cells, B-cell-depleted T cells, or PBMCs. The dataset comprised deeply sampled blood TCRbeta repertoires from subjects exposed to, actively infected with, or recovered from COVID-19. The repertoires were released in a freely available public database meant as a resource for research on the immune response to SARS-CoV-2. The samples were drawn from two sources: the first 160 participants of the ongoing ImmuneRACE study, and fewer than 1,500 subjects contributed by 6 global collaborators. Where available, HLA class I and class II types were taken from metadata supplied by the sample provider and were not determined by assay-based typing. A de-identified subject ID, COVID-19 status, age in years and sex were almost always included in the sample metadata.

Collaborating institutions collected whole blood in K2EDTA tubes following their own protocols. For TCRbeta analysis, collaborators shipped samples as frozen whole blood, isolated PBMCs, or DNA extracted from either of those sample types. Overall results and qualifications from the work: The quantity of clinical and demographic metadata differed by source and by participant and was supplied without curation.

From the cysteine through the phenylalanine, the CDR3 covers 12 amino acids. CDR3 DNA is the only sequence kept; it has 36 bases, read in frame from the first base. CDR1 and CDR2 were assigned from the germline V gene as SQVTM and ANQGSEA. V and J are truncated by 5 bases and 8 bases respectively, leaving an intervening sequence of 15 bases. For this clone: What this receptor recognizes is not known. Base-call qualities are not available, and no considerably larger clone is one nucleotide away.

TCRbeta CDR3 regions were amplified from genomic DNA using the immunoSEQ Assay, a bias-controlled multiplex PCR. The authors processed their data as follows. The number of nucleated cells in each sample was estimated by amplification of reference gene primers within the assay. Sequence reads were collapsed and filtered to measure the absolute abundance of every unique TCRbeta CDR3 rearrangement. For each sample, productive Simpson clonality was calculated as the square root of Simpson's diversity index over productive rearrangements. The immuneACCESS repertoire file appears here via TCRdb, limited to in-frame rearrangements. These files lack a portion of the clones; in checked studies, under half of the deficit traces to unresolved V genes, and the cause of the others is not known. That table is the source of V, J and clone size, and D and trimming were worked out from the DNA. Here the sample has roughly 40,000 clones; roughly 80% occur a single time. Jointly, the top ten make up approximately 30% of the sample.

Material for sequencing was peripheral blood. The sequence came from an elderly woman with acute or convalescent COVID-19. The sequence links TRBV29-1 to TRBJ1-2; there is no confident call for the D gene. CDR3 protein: CSVWGGSLGYTF. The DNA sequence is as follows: TGCAGCGTTTGGGGAGGCAGTCTGGGCTACACCTTC.